The sample holds a few counts of the clone carrying this T cell receptor beta chain. Antigen specificity is unknown. The sample is drawn from a study of beta chain features in type 1 diabetes. Study outcomes and limitations: Patients with Type 1 diabetes showed moderately but significantly shorter TCRB CDR3s in all four CD4+ subsets. It was among patients, rather than healthy donors, that naive, central memory and Treg TCRB repertoires appeared more similar.

The authors reverse transcribed all of the isolated RNA, so sequencing captured expressed TCRB transcripts. Regulatory, naive and central memory T cell samples averaged roughly 4 million reads. Profiled with immunoSEQ multiplex PCR; TCRdb holds only in-frame clones, not every one. The sample contains 200,000 to 300,000 clones, roughly a tenth of which appear only once. Trimming removed 4 bases from V and 2 bases from J; junction bases left unmatched: 3. The CDR3 contains 14 residues. Germline V gene sequence: CDR1 SGHRS, CDR2 YFSETQ. The chain couples TRBV5-1 to TRBJ2-1; TRBD1 aligns across 7 bases. Sequenced sample: naive CD4+ T cells from blood. This sequence originates from a man aged 25 to 45 with type 1 diabetes. CDR3 in amino acids: CASSPGTAYNEQFF. DNA for the CDR3: TGCGCCAGCAGCCCCGGGACAGCCTACAATGAGCAGTTCTTC.